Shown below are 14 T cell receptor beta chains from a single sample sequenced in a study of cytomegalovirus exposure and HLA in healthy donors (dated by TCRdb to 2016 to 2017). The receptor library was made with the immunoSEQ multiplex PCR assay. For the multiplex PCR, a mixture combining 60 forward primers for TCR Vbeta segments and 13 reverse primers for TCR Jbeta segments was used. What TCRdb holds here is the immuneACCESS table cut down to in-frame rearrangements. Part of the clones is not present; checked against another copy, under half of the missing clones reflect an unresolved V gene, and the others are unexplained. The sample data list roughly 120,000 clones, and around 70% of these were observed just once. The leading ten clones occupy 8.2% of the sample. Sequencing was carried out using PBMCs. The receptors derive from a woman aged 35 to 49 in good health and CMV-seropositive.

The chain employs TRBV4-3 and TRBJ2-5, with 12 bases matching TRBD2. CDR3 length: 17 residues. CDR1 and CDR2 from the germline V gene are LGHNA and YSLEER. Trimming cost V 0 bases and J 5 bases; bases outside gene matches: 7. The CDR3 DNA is TGCGCCAGCAGCCAAGACAGCCTAGCGGGGGGGCACGAGACCCAGTACTTC. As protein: CASSQDSLAGGHETQYF.

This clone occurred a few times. The CDR3 nucleotides read TGTGCCAGCAGCCAAGAATCGACAGTCTACAATGAGCAGTTCTTC. Translating it yields CASSQESTVYNEQFF. V is TRBV4-2 and J is TRBJ2-1; D perhaps matches TRBD1 (5 bases). This CDR3 region has 15 residues. CDR1 is LGHNA, CDR2 YNFKEQ, per germline. Trimming left V 0 bases short and J 3 bases short, with 9 bases between.

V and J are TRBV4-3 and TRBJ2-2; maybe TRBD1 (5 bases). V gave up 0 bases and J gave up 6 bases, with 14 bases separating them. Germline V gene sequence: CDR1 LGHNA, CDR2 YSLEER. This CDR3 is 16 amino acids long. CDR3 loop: CASSQDSRVGAGELFF. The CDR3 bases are TGCGCCAGCAGCCAAGATAGCAGGGTGGGTGCCGGGGAGCTGTTTTTT.

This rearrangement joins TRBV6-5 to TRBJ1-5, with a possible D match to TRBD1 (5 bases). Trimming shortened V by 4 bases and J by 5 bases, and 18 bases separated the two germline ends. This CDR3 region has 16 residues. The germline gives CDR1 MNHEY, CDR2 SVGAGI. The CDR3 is CASSSGQGVADQPQHF. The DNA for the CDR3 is TGTGCCAGCAGTTCGGGGCAGGGTGTAGCGGATCAGCCCCAGCATTTT.

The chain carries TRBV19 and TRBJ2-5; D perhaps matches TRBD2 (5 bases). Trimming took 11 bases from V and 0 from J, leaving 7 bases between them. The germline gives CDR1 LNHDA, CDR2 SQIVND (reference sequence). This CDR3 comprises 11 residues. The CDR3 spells CASADQETQYF. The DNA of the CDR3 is TGTGCCTCAGCGGACCAAGAGACCCAGTACTTC.

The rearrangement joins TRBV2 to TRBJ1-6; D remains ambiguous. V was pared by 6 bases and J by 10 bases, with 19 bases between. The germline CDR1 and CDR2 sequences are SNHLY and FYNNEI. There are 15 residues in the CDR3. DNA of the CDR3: TGTGCCAGCAGGGAAATGGCCCAATCGAGGTCACCCCTCCACTTT. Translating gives CASREMAQSRSPLHF.

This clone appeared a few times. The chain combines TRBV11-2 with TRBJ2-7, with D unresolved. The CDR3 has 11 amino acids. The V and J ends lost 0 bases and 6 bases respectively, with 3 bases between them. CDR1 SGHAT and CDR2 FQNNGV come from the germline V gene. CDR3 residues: CASSLDLEQYF. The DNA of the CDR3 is TGTGCCAGCAGCTTAGACCTCGAGCAGTACTTC.

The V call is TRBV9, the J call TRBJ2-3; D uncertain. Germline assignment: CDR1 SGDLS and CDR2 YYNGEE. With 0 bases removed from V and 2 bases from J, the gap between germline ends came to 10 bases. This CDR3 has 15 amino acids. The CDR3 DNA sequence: TGTGCCAGCAGCGTAGTCGGTTCTCTCACAGATACGCAGTATTTT. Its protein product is CASSVVGSLTDTQYF.

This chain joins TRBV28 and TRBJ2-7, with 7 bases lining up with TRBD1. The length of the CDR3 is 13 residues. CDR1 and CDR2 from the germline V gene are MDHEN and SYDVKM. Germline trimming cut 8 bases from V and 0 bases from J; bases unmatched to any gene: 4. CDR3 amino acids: CASRQGPSYEQYF. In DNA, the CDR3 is TGTGCCAGCCGACAGGGACCCTCCTACGAGCAGTACTTC.

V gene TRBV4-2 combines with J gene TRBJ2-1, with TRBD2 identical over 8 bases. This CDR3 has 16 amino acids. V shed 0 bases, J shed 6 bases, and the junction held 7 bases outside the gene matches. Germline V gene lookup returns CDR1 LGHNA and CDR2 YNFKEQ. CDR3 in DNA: TGTGCCAGCAGCCAAGAACGGGGGGGCCAGTTCAATGAGCAGTTCTTC. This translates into CASSQERGGQFNEQFF.

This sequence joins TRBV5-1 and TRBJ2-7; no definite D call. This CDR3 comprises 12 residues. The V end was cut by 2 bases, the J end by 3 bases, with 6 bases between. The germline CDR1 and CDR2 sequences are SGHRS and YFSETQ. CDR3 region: CASSLDNYEQYF. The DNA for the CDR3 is TGCGCCAGCAGCTTAGACAACTACGAGCAGTACTTC. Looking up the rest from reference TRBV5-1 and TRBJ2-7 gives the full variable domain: KAGVTQTPRYLIKTRGQQVTLSCSPISGHRSVSWYQQTPGQGLQFLFEYFSETQRNKGNFPGRFSGRQFSNSRSEMNVSTLELGDSALYLCASSLDNYEQYFGPGTRLTVT.

The CDR3 region has the DNA TGTGCCAGCAGTCGTACAGGGGCAGCTGCTTTCTTT. Its protein is CASSRTGAAAFF. This chain joins TRBV6-5 and TRBJ1-1, with 7 bases lining up with TRBD1. The CDR3 contains 12 residues. The V and J ends lost 5 bases and 11 bases, in that order; junction bases with no gene match: 8. CDR1 MNHEY and CDR2 SVGAGI come from the germline V gene.

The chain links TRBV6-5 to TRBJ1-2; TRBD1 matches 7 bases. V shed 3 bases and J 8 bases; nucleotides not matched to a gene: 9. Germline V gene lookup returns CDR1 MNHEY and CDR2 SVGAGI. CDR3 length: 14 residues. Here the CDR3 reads CASSYQGGYSGYTF. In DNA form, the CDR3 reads TGTGCCAGCAGTTATCAGGGGGGCTACTCAGGCTACACCTTC.

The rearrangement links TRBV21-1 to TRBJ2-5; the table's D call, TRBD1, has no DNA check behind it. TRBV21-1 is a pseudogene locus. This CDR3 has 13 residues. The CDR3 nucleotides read TGTGCCAGCAGCGGGCGGACAGGGGAGACCCAGTACTTC. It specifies CASSGRTGETQYF.